The rows below give T cell receptor beta chains drawn from one sample of a study of blood T cell repertoires in COVID-19. Using immunoSEQ multiplex PCR, the repertoire was profiled, and TCRdb retains in-frame clones only, with some absent. This table holds hundreds of thousands of clones, around four fifths found once. Material for sequencing was peripheral blood. The receptors come from a woman of 80 years or more with active or convalescent COVID-19. Each CDR3 is given with its conserved first and last residue. A D gene is named only where the DNA matches it firmly. Clone sizes are given selectively: once, few, many, or a class where the clone is expanded.

CDR3nt: TGTGCCAGCAGCGTATCGGGGACAAGCACAGATACGCAGTATTTT; CDR3aa: CASSVSGTSTDTQYF; v_gene: TRBV9; len: 15; d_gene: .; abundance: .; j_gene: TRBJ2-3
CDR3nt: TGCGCCAGCAGCTTGGAGGCGGGAGCTGGGTACAATGAGCAGTTCTTC; CDR3aa: CASSLEAGAGYNEQFF; v_gene: TRBV5-1; len: 16; d_gene: TRBD2; abundance: .; j_gene: TRBJ2-1
CDR3nt: TGTGCCAGCAGCGTAGTAGGGACTAGCGAGCGGCAGTTCTTC; CDR3aa: CASSVVGTSERQFF; v_gene: TRBV9; len: 14; d_gene: TRBD2; abundance: .; j_gene: TRBJ2-1
CDR3nt: TGTGCCACCAGTGGCGGCGGCAGCGCGAACACCGGGGAGCTGTTTTTT; CDR3aa: CATSGGGSANTGELFF; v_gene: TRBV24-1; len: 16; d_gene: .; abundance: .; j_gene: TRBJ2-2
CDR3nt: TGCGCCAGCAGCACGGGAACAGGGCCAGATACGCAGTATTTT; CDR3aa: CASSTGTGPDTQYF; v_gene: TRBV5-1; len: 14; d_gene: .; abundance: once; j_gene: TRBJ2-3
CDR3nt: TGTGCCAGCAGCCTATACTCCGGGACAACTGGGGCCAACGTCCTGACTTTC; CDR3aa: CASSLYSGTTGANVLTF; v_gene: TRBV11-3; len: 17; d_gene: .; abundance: .; j_gene: TRBJ2-6
CDR3nt: TGTGCCAGCAGCTTCTATAGCAATCAGCCCCAGCATTTT; CDR3aa: CASSFYSNQPQHF; v_gene: TRBV11-2; len: 13; d_gene: .; abundance: .; j_gene: TRBJ1-5
CDR3nt: TGTGCCAGCACCACCCTGACTAGCGGCGGGTCCTACAATGAGCAGTTCTTC; CDR3aa: CASTTLTSGGSYNEQFF; v_gene: TRBV6-4; len: 17; d_gene: TRBD2; abundance: .; j_gene: TRBJ2-1
CDR3nt: TGTGCCAGCAGTCTCCTACCGGGGGGCCACACCGGGGAGCTGTTTTTT; CDR3aa: CASSLLPGGHTGELFF; v_gene: TRBV28; len: 16; d_gene: .; abundance: few; j_gene: TRBJ2-2
CDR3nt: TGCGCCAGCAGCCAAGCAGGGTCATCCTACAATGAGCAGTTCTTC; CDR3aa: CASSQAGSSYNEQFF; v_gene: TRBV4-3; len: 15; d_gene: .; abundance: .; j_gene: TRBJ2-1
CDR3nt: TGTGCCAGCAGCTTAGCGCGGGCTAGCGGGGGGAGGGAGACCCAGTACTTC; CDR3aa: CASSLARASGGRETQYF; v_gene: TRBV7-2; len: 17; d_gene: TRBD2; abundance: .; j_gene: TRBJ2-5
CDR3nt: TGCAGTGCTAGAGATCAGGGCTACACCTTC; CDR3aa: CSARDQGYTF; v_gene: TRBV20-1; len: 10; d_gene: .; abundance: .; j_gene: TRBJ1-2
CDR3nt: TGTGCCAGCAGCTTAGGGGGCTTCCCAGGGGCAGATACGCAGTATTTT; CDR3aa: CASSLGGFPGADTQYF; v_gene: TRBV7-2; len: 16; d_gene: .; abundance: .; j_gene: TRBJ2-3
CDR3nt: TGTGCCAGCAGCTTAGGCAGACTAGCGTCTGAGCAGTTCTTC; CDR3aa: CASSLGRLASEQFF; v_gene: TRBV13; len: 14; d_gene: TRBD2; abundance: once; j_gene: TRBJ2-1
CDR3nt: TGTGCCAGCAGCCGGGACAGGGGGGCCTACGAGCAGTACTTC; CDR3aa: CASSRDRGAYEQYF; v_gene: TRBV7-3; len: 14; d_gene: TRBD1; abundance: .; j_gene: TRBJ2-7
CDR3nt: TGTGCCAGCAGCTTGGAAGCGCCCGCCAGAGATACGCAGTATTTT; CDR3aa: CASSLEAPARDTQYF; v_gene: TRBV5-6; len: 15; d_gene: .; abundance: once; j_gene: TRBJ2-3
CDR3nt: TGTGCCAGCAGCTTAACGAGCGGTAGGGAGACCCAGTACTTC; CDR3aa: CASSLTSGRETQYF; v_gene: TRBV7-2; len: 14; d_gene: .; abundance: few; j_gene: TRBJ2-5
CDR3nt: TGCGCCAGCAGCTCCCGGGACTCGAATTACAATGAGCAGTTCTTC; CDR3aa: CASSSRDSNYNEQFF; v_gene: TRBV5-1; len: 15; d_gene: .; abundance: .; j_gene: TRBJ2-1
CDR3nt: TGTGCCAGCAGCACCGGGACAGGGTTCTACAATGAGCAGTTCTTC; CDR3aa: CASSTGTGFYNEQFF; v_gene: TRBV7-2; len: 15; d_gene: TRBD1; abundance: .; j_gene: TRBJ2-1
CDR3nt: TGTGCCAGTAGTTCACCGCCGACAGCGGGCCCAGCTTTCTTT; CDR3aa: CASSSPPTAGPAFF; v_gene: TRBV19; len: 14; d_gene: .; abundance: .; j_gene: TRBJ1-1
CDR3nt: TGTGCCAGCAGCTTAGGGAGTGAAGAGACCCAGTACTTC; CDR3aa: CASSLGSEETQYF; v_gene: TRBV7-8; len: 13; d_gene: .; abundance: .; j_gene: TRBJ2-5
CDR3nt: TGCGCCAGCACCGGGACAGGGCACTCTGGAAACACCATATATTTT; CDR3aa: CASTGTGHSGNTIYF; v_gene: TRBV5-1; len: 15; d_gene: TRBD1; abundance: .; j_gene: TRBJ1-3
CDR3nt: TGTGCCAGCAGAGCAGACAGGGGAGGCACAGATACGCAGTATTTT; CDR3aa: CASRADRGGTDTQYF; v_gene: TRBV2; len: 15; d_gene: TRBD1; abundance: .; j_gene: TRBJ2-3
CDR3nt: TGTGCCAGCAGCTTAGATACGGGGAACTACAATGAGCAGTTCTTC; CDR3aa: CASSLDTGNYNEQFF; v_gene: TRBV7-2; len: 15; d_gene: .; abundance: .; j_gene: TRBJ2-1
CDR3nt: TGTGCCAGCTCACCACCAGGCCAGGCAGGAACCGGGGAGCTGTTTTTT; CDR3aa: CASSPPGQAGTGELFF; v_gene: TRBV18; len: 16; d_gene: .; abundance: .; j_gene: TRBJ2-2
CDR3nt: TGTGCCAGCAGCCCCTTTAGAGACGAGCAGTACTTC; CDR3aa: CASSPFRDEQYF; v_gene: TRBV6-5; len: 12; d_gene: .; abundance: once; j_gene: TRBJ2-7
CDR3nt: TGTGCCAGCACCACTGGGGCCCCTCCTGGTGCTTTCTTT; CDR3aa: CASTTGAPPGAFF; v_gene: TRBV28; len: 13; d_gene: .; abundance: .; j_gene: TRBJ1-1
CDR3nt: TGTGCCAGCAGCTTAGGTGAAAGTACAGGGGGCGGCTATGGCTACACCTTC; CDR3aa: CASSLGESTGGGYGYTF; v_gene: TRBV7-6; len: 17; d_gene: TRBD1; abundance: .; j_gene: TRBJ1-2
CDR3nt: TGTGCCAGCAATCGCCAGACCTACGAGCAGTACTTC; CDR3aa: CASNRQTYEQYF; v_gene: TRBV28; len: 12; d_gene: .; abundance: .; j_gene: TRBJ2-7
CDR3nt: TGTGCCATCAGTGACCCGGACAGATATAGCAATCAGCCCCAGCATTTT; CDR3aa: CAISDPDRYSNQPQHF; v_gene: TRBV10-3; len: 16; d_gene: .; abundance: .; j_gene: TRBJ1-5
CDR3nt: TGTGCCACCCGAACCGGGACACTTATTGAGAGGAGTGAAAAACTGTTTTTT; CDR3aa: CATRTGTLIERSEKLFF; v_gene: TRBV24-1; len: 17; d_gene: .; abundance: .; j_gene: TRBJ1-4